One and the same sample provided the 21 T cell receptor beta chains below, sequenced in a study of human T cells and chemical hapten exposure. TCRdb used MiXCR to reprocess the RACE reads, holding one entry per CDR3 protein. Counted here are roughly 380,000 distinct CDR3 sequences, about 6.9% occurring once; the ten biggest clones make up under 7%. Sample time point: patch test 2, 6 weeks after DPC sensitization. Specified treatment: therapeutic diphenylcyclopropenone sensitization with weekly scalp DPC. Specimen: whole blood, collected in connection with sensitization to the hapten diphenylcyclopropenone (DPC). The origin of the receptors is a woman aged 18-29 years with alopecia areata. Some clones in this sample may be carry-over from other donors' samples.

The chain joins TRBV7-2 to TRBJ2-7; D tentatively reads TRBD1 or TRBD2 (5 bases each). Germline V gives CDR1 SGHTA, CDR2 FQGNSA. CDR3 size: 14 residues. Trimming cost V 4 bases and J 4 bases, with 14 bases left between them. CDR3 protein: CASSSGPRGYEQYF. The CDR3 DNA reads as TGTGCCAGCAGCTCCGGACCGAGGGGATACGAGCAGTACTTC. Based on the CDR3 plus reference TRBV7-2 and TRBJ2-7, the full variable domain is GAGVSQSPSNKVTEKGKDVELRCDPISGHTALYWYRQSLGQGLEFLIYFQGNSAPDKSGLPSDRFSAERTGGSVSTLTIQRTQQEDSAVYLCASSSGPRGYEQYFGPGTRLTVT.

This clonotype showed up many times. In DNA form, the CDR3 reads TGCGCCAGCCGTCCCAGCGGGGGTTCCTACAATGAGCAGTTCTTC. Translated: CASRPSGGSYNEQFF. The chain joins TRBV5-1 to TRBJ2-1; 8 bases are a match to TRBD2. V was pared by 7 bases and J by 1 base, with 7 bases of the junction left unmatched. Germline lookup yields CDR1 SGHRS and CDR2 YFSETQ. The CDR3 loop spans 15 amino acids.

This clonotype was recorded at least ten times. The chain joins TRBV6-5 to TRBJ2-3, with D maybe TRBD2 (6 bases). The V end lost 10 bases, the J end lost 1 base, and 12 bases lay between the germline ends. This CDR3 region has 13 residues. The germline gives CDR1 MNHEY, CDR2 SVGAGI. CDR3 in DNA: TGTGCCACCGGGGCTAGCGGCACAGATACGCAGTATTTT. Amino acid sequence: CATGASGTDTQYF.

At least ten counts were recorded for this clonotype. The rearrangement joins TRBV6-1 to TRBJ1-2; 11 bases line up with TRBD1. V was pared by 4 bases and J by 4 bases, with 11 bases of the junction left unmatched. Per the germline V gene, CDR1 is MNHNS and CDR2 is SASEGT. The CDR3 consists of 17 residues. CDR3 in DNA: TGTGCCAGCAGTGGCTTTGGGCCGGGACAGGGGGGCTATGGCTACACCTTC. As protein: CASSGFGPGQGGYGYTF.

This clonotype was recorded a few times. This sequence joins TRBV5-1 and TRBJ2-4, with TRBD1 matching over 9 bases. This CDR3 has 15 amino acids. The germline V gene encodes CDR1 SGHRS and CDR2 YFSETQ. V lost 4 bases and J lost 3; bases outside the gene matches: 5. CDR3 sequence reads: CASSPRTGVKNIQYF. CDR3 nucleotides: TGCGCCAGCAGCCCACGGACAGGGGTCAAAAACATTCAGTACTTC.

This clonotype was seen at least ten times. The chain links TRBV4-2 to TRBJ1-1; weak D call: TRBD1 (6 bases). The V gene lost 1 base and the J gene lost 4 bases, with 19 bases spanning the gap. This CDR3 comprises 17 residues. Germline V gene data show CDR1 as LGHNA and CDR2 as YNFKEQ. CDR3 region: CASSQVMTGAGGTEAFF. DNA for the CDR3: TGTGCCAGCAGCCAAGTAATGACGGGGGCCGGAGGCACTGAAGCTTTCTTT.

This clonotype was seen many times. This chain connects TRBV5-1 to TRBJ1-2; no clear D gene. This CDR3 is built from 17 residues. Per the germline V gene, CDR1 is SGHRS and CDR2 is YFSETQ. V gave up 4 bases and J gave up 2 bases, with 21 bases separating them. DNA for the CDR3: TGCGCCAGCAGCCTTCCGGGCAGCGCAACCATCAACTATGGCTACACCTTC. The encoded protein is CASSLPGSATINYGYTF.

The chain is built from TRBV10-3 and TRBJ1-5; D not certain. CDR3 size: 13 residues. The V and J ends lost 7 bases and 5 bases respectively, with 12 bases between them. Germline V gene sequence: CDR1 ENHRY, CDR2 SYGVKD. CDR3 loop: CAITENYDQPQHF. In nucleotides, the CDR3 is TGTGCCATCACTGAAAATTATGATCAGCCCCAGCATTTT.

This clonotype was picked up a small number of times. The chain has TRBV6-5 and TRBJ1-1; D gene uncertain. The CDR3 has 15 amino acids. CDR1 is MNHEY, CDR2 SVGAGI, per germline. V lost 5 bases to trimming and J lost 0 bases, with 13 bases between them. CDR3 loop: CASSPPPTLNTEAFF. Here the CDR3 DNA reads TGTGCCAGCAGTCCCCCCCCCACCTTGAACACTGAAGCTTTCTTT.

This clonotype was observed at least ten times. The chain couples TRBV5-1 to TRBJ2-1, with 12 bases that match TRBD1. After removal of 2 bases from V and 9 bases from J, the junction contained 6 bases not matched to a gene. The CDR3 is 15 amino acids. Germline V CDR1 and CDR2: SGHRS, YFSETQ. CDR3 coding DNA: TGCGCCAGCAGCTTCGGGACAGGGGGCCAGAGTGAGCAGTTCTTC. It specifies CASSFGTGGQSEQFF.

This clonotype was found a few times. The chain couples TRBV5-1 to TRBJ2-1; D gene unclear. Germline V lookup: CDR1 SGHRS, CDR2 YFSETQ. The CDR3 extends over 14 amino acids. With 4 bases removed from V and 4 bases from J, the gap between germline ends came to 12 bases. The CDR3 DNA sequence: TGCGCCAGCAGCGATGACGGCCTTTACAATGAGCAGTTCTTC. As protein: CASSDDGLYNEQFF.

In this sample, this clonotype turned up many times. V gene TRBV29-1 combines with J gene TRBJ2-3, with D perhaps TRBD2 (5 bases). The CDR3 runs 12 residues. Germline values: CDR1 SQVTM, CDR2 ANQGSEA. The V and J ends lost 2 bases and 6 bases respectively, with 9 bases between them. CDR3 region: CSVEPAADTQYF. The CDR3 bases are TGCAGCGTTGAACCAGCGGCGGATACGCAGTATTTT.

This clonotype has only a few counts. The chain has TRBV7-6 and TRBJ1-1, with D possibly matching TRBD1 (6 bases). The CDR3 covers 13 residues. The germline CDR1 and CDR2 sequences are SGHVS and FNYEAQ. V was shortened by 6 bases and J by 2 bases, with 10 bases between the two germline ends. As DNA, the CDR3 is TGTGCCAGCAGACACAGGGATAACACTGAAGCTTTCTTT. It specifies CASRHRDNTEAFF.

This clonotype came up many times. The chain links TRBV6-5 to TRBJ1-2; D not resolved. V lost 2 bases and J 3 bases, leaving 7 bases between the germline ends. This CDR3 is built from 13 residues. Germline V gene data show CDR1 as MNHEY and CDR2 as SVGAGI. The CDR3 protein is CASSYEVHYGYTF. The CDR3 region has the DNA TGTGCCAGCAGTTACGAAGTACACTATGGCTACACCTTC.

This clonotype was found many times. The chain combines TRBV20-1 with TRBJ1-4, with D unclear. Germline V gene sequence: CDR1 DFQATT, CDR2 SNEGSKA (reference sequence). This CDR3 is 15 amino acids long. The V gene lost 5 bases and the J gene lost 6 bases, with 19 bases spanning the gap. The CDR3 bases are TGCAGTGCTCCCACCCCCGGCCGGCACTATGAAAAACTGTTTTTT. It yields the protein CSAPTPGRHYEKLFF.

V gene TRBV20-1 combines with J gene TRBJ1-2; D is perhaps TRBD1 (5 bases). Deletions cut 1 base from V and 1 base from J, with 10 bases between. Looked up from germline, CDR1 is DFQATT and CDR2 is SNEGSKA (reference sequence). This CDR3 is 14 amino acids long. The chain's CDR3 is CSARGGSINYGYTF. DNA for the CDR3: TGCAGTGCTAGAGGGGGCAGCATTAACTATGGCTACACCTTC.

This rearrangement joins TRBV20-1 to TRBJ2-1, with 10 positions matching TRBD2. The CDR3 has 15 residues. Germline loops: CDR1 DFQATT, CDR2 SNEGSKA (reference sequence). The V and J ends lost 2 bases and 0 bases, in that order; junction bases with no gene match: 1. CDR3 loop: CSARLAGDSYNEQFF. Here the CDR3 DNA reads TGCAGTGCTAGACTAGCGGGGGACTCCTACAATGAGCAGTTCTTC.

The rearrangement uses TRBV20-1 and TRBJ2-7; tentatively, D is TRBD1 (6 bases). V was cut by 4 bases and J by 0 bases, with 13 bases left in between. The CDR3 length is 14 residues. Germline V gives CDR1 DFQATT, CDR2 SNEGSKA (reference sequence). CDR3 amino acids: CSATGDASSYEQYF. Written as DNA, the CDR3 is TGCAGTGCTACAGGGGACGCCAGCTCCTACGAGCAGTACTTC.

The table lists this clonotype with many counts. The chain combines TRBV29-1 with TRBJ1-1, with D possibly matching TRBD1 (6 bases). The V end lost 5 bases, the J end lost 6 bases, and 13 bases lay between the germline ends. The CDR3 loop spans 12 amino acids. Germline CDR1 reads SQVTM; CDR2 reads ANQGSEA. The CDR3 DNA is TGCAGCGTTCAGGCGGACAGCGCTGAAGCTTTCTTT. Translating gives CSVQADSAEAFF.

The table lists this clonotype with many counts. In nucleotides, the CDR3 is TGTGCCAGCAGCTTAGATCAGGGGAAAAGGAAAAAACTGTTTTTT. As protein: CASSLDQGKRKKLFF. The rearrangement uses TRBV13 and TRBJ1-4; tentatively, D is TRBD1 (6 bases). The CDR3 extends over 15 amino acids. V was trimmed by 1 base and J by 9 bases, leaving 15 bases between them. Per germline, CDR1 PRHDT and CDR2 FYEKMQ (reference sequence).

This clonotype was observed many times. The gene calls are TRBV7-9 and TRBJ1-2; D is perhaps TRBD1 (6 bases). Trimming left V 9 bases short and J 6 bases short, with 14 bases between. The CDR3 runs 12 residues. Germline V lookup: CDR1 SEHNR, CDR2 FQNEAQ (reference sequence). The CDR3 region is CASDLGADGYTF. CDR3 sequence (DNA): TGTGCCAGTGACTTGGGGGCCGATGGCTACACCTTC.